The sequence of this TCR beta chain was determined in a study of shared clonotypes between healthy human individuals. Study-level background: Contributing individuals were a couple of females and three males aged 18 to 49.

CDR3 length: 14 residues. Germline values: CDR1 LNHDA, CDR2 SQIVND (reference sequence). With V trimmed by 7 bases and J by 2 bases, 4 bases remained unmatched. Per the study methods: Without quality scores, immunoSEQ junctional reads could not be filtered like full-length reads. The repertoire was sequenced with immunoSEQ multiplex PCR; TCRdb's copy has only in-frame clones and lacks some. V and J calls and clone size are copied from that table; D and trimming were computed from the DNA. The sample comprises more than 200,000 clones, just over 65% of which are singletons, and approximately 10% rests with the top ten. Note on this clone: No antigen is known for it.

General study results and limits: Rarefaction gave evidence that sorted-subset sequencing remained incomplete despite large depth. Clonotype sharing among the donors was expected to vary with sequencing depth.

The sequencing sample was made of memory CD4+ T cells sorted from blood. Subset described: CD45RA-negative fraction. The chain carries TRBV19 and TRBJ2-3; 9 nucleotides match TRBD1. This clonotype originated in a young man in good health. CDR3 DNA sequence: TGTGCCAGTACAACAGGGGGCTACACAGATACGCAGTATTTT. It translates to CASTTGGYTDTQYF.